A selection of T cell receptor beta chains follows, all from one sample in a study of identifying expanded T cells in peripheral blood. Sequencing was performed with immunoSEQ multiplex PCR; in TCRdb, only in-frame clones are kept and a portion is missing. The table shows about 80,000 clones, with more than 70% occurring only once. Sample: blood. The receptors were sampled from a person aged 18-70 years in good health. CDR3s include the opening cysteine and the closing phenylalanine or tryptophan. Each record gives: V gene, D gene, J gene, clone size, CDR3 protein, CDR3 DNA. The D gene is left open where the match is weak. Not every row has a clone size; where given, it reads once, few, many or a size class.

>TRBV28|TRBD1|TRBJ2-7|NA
CASSLTGQGVREQYF
TGTGCCAGCAGTTTAACGGGACAGGGTGTTAGGGAGCAGTACTTC
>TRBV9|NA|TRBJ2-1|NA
CASSVERNDDNEQFF
TGTGCCAGCAGCGTAGAGAGGAATGATGACAATGAGCAGTTCTTC
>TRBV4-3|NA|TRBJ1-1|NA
CASRGGPTMNTEAFF
TGCGCCAGCCGAGGGGGGCCGACGATGAACACTGAAGCTTTCTTT
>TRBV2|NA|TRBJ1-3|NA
CASRPFGGGTGNTIYF
TGTGCCAGCAGGCCCTTCGGGGGAGGTACGGGAAACACCATATATTTT
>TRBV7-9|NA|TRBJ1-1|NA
CASSLAGGAEAFF
TGTGCCAGCAGCTTAGCTGGGGGGGCCGAAGCTTTCTTT
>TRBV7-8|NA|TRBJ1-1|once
CASSFTSSTEAFF
TGTGCCAGCAGCTTTACCTCTTCCACTGAAGCTTTCTTT
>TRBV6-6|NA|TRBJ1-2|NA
CASSYSVGPGYTF
TGTGCCAGCAGTTACTCTGTGGGTCCTGGCTACACCTTC
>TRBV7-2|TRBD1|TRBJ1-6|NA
CASSYETGTGGSPLHF
TGTGCCAGCAGCTACGAAACCGGGACAGGGGGTTCACCCCTCCACTTT
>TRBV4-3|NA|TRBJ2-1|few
CASSPRVEPYNEQFF
TGCGCCAGCAGCCCCCGGGTAGAGCCCTACAATGAGCAGTTCTTC
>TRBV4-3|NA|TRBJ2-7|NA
CASSQAPGRSYEQYF
TGCGCCAGCAGCCAAGCGCCGGGAAGAAGCTACGAGCAGTACTTC
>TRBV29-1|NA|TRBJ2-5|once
CSLSIQETQYF
TGCAGCCTAAGCATCCAAGAGACCCAGTACTTC
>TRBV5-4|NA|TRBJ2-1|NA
CASRSGHNNEQFF
TGTGCCAGCAGGTCGGGACACAACAATGAGCAGTTCTTC
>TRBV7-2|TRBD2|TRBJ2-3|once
CASSLVAGGLGTDTQYF
TGTGCCAGCAGCTTAGTAGCGGGGGGCCTCGGGACAGATACGCAGTATTTT
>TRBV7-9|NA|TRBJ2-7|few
CASSLSGYEQYF
TGTGCCAGCAGCTTATCAGGCTACGAGCAGTACTTC
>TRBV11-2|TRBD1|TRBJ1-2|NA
CASRPTRTGAQGYTF
TGTGCCAGCAGACCCACGAGGACAGGGGCGCAGGGCTACACCTTC
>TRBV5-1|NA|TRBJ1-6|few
CASSLFGGKTNSPLHF
TGCGCCAGCAGCTTGTTTGGAGGAAAAACCAATTCACCCCTCCACTTT
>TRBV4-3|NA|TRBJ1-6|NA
CASSQGWGAYNSPLHF
TGCGCCAGCAGCCAAGGCTGGGGCGCCTATAATTCACCCCTCCACTTT
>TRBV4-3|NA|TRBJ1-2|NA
CASSNAFQGTYGYTF
TGCGCCAGCAGCAACGCATTTCAGGGTACTTATGGCTACACCTTC
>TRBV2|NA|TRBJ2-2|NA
CASSEWSSGSLANTGELFF
TGTGCCAGCAGTGAATGGTCCTCAGGCAGTCTCGCGAACACCGGGGAGCTGTTTTTT
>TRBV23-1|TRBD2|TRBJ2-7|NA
CASSQTGGPSYEQYF
TGCGCCAGCAGTCAAACGGGGGGGCCCTCCTACGAGCAGTACTTC
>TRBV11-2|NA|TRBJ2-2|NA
CASTSWTGELFF
TGTGCCAGCACCTCGTGGACCGGGGAGCTGTTTTTT
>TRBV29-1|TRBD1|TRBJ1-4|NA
CSVGQGGEKLFF
TGCAGCGTTGGACAGGGTGGGGAAAAACTGTTTTTT
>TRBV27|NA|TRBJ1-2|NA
CASRKMDVYGYTF
TGTGCCAGCAGGAAGATGGACGTCTATGGCTACACCTTC
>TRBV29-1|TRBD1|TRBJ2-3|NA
CSAMSLRQGASTDTQYF
TGCAGCGCAATGTCCCTGAGACAGGGGGCTAGCACAGATACGCAGTATTTT
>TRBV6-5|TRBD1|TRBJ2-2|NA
CASSYQSRGRPGELFF
TGTGCCAGCAGTTACCAGAGCAGGGGGCGCCCTGGGGAGCTGTTTTTT
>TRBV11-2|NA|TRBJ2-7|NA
CASSLIYGGRGEQYF
TGTGCCAGCAGCTTAATTTATGGGGGCCGGGGCGAGCAGTACTTC
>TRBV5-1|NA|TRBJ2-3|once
CASSLVGGPSTDTQYF
TGCGCCAGCAGCTTGGTAGGGGGACCTAGCACAGATACGCAGTATTTT
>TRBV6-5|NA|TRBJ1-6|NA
CASNQLGRNNSPLHF
TGTGCCAGCAACCAACTGGGGCGGAATAATTCACCCCTCCACTTT
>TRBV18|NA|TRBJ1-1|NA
CASSPPSGLTEAFF
TGTGCCAGCTCACCACCTTCTGGTCTCACTGAAGCTTTCTTT
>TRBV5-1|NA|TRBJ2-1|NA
CASSLVISSGNEQFF
TGCGCCAGCAGCTTGGTAATTTCCTCGGGGAATGAGCAGTTCTTC
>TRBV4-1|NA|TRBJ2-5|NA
CASSQDLSQVTQYF
TGCGCCAGCAGCCAAGATCTATCTCAGGTGACCCAGTACTTC
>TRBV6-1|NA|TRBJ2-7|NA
CASSEFGGQGSGYF
TGTGCCAGCAGTGAATTCGGTGGGCAGGGGTCGGGGTACTTC
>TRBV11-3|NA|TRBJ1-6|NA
CANSLGGSNSPLHF
TGTGCCAATAGCTTGGGAGGTTCGAATTCACCCCTCCACTTT
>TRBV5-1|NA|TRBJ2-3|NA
CASSLGDREADTQYF
TGCGCCAGCAGCTTGGGGGACCGAGAGGCAGATACGCAGTATTTT
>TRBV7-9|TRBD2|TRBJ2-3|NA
CASTSGYTDTQYF
TGTGCCAGCACTAGCGGTTACACAGATACGCAGTATTTT
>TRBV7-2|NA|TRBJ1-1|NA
CASSLLGLPEAFF
TGTGCCAGCAGCCTGCTGGGGCTTCCGGAAGCTTTCTTT
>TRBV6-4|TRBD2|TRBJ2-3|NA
CASSLSGGAANTQYF
TGTGCCAGCAGCCTTAGCGGGGGGGCCGCTAATACGCAGTATTTT
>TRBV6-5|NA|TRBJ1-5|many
CASSLGFTQPQHF
TGTGCCAGCAGTCTCGGATTCACTCAGCCCCAGCATTTT
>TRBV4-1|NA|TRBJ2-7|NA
CASSQVWQGSFYEQYF
TGCGCCAGCAGCCAAGTGTGGCAGGGGTCTTTCTACGAGCAGTACTTC
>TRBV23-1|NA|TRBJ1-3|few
CASSLGARAGNTIYF
TGCGCCAGCAGTCTGGGGGCACGGGCCGGAAACACCATATATTTT
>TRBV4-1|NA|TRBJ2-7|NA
CASSQVGGPYYEQYF
TGCGCCAGCAGCCAAGTCGGGGGGCCTTATTACGAGCAGTACTTC
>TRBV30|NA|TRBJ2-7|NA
CAWSLNSGEQYF
TGTGCCTGGAGTTTAAACTCGGGTGAGCAGTACTTC
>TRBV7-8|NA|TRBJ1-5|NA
CASSLLGGNQPQHF
TGTGCCAGCAGCTTACTCGGAGGCAATCAGCCCCAGCATTTT
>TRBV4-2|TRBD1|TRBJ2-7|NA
CASSSETGALWEQYF
TGTGCCAGCAGCTCCGAGACAGGGGCCCTCTGGGAGCAGTACTTC
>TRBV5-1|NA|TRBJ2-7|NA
CASSLAGSLAHEQYF
TGCGCCAGCAGCTTGGCCGGGTCACTCGCCCACGAGCAGTACTTC